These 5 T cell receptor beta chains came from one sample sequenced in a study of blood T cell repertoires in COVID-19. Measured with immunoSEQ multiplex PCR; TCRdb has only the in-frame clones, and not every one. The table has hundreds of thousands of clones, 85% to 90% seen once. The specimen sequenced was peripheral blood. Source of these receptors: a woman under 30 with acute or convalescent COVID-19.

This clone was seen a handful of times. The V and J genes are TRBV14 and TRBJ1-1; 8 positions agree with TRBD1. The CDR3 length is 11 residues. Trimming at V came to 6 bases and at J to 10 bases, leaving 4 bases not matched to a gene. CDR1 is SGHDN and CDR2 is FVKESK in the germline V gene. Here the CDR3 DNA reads TGTGCCAGCAGTCCAGGGGGCGCAGCTTTCTTT. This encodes CASSPGGAAFF.

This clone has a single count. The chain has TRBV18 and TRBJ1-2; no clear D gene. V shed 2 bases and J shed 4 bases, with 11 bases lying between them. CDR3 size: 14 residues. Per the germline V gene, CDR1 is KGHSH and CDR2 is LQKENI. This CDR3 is CASSPVVQIYGYTF. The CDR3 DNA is TGTGCCAGCTCACCAGTAGTACAGATCTATGGCTACACCTTC. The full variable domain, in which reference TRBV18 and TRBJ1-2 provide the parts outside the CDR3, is NAGVMQNPRHLVRRRGQEARLRCSPMKGHSHVYWYRQLPEEGLKFMVYLQKENIIDESGMPKERFSAEFPKEGPSILRIQQVVRGDSAAYFCASSPVVQIYGYTFGSGTRLTVV.

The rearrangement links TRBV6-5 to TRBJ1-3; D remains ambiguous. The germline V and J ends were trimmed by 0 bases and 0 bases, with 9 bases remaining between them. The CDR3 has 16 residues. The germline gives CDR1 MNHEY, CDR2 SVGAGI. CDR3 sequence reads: CASSYSRDFSGNTIYF. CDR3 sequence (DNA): TGTGCCAGCAGTTACTCCCGGGATTTCTCTGGAAACACCATATATTTT.

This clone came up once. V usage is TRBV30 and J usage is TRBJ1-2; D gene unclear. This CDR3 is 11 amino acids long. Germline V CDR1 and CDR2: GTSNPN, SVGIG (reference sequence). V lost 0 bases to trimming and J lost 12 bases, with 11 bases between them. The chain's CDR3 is CAWSVLSFHTF. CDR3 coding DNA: TGTGCCTGGAGTGTCCTGTCGTTCCACACCTTC.

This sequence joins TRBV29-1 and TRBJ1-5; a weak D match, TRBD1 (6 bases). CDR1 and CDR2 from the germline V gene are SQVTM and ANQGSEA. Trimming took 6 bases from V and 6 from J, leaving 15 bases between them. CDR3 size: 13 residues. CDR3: CSVTQGGGQPQHF. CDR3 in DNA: TGCAGCGTAACTCAGGGAGGGGGTCAGCCCCAGCATTTT.